This record looks at one TCR beta chain sequence and its context. Its matching antigen is unknown. The germline V gene encodes CDR1 MNHEY and CDR2 SMNVEV (reference sequence). Deletions cut 2 bases from V and 7 bases from J, with 12 bases between. This CDR3 contains 14 residues. Profiling relied on immunoSEQ multiplex PCR, and the TCRdb table lists in-frame clones only, not all of them. The profile shows under 45,000 clones, approximately 93% of them singletons. This sample is drawn from a study of graft-versus-host responses after intestinal transplantation. This chain uses TRBV27 with TRBJ1-5; no clear D gene. The sequence was collected from a human donor who was the organ donor for an intestinal transplant. Source: unstimulated CD4+ T cells sorted from spleen or lymph node cells, taken before transplant. This chain's CDR3 is CASSLKGSGQPQHF. The CDR3 nucleotides read TGTGCCAGCAGTTTAAAAGGGAGTGGACAGCCCCAGCATTTT.